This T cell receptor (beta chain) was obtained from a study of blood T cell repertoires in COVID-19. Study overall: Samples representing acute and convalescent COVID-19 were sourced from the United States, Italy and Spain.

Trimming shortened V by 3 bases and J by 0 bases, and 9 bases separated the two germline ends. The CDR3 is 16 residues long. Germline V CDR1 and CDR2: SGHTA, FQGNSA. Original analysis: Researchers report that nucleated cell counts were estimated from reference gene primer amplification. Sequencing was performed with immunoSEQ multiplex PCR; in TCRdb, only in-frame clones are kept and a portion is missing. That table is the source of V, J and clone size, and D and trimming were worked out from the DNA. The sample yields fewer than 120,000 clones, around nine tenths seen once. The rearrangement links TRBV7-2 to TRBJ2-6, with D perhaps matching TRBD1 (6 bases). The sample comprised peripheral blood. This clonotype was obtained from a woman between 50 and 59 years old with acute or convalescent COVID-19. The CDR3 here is CASSFGQSSGANVLTF. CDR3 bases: TGTGCCAGCAGCTTTGGACAGTCCTCTGGGGCCAACGTCCTGACTTTC.